The 27 T cell receptor beta chains below all came from one sample that was sequenced in a study of response to subunit inactivated influenza vaccine. In TCRdb, the RT-PCR reads were re-called with MiXCR into one record per CDR3 protein. Among under 750,000 distinct CDR3 sequences listed, 10% to 15% were seen once. The sequenced sample was PBMCs from blood, obtained on the day of vaccination. The receptors here all came from a man in his forties or fifties who received an inactivated influenza vaccine.

This rearrangement joins TRBV12-3 or TRBV12-4 to TRBJ1-2; perhaps TRBD1 as D (5 bases). CDR3 length: 14 residues. V was clipped by 1 base and J by 8 bases, with 14 bases between them. CDR3 in amino acids: CASSLEQGRGGYTF. Here the CDR3 DNA reads TGTGCCAGCAGTTTAGAGCAGGGCCGCGGGGGCTACACCTTC.

This clonotype was found a few times. The chain combines TRBV4-3 with TRBJ1-1; 7 nucleotides align to TRBD1. This CDR3 region has 13 residues. V shed 3 bases and J 5 bases; nucleotides not matched to a gene: 3. Germline CDR1 reads LGHNA; CDR2 reads YSLEER. The CDR3 coding sequence is TGCGCCAGCAGCCACCACAGGGGAACTGAAGCTTTCTTT. Amino acids: CASSHHRGTEAFF.

The V gene is TRBV6-5, the J gene TRBJ2-3; 8 nucleotides agree with TRBD2. CDR1 and CDR2 (germline): MNHEY, SVGAGI. J was trimmed by 5 bases and V by 5 bases; bases with no gene match: 6. The CDR3 runs 14 residues. Written as DNA, the CDR3 is TGTGCCAGCAGTACTGGACTAGCACGAGATACGCAGTATTTT. It is translated as CASSTGLARDTQYF.

Here the CDR3 DNA reads TGTGCCAGCAGCTTACTCCCAGCGGTCAATGAGCAGTTCTTC. Residues: CASSLLPAVNEQFF. The chain has TRBV7-6 and TRBJ2-1, with D maybe TRBD2 (5 bases). Trimming pared 2 bases from V and 6 bases from J, leaving 11 bases between. From germline, CDR1 is SGHVS and CDR2 FNYEAQ. The CDR3 consists of 14 residues.

This clonotype was picked up a small number of times. This chain joins TRBV7-8 and TRBJ2-1; 14 bases line up with TRBD2. V was pared by 4 bases and J by 2 bases, with 4 bases of the junction left unmatched. CDR1 is SGHVS, CDR2 FQNEAQ, per germline. The CDR3 runs to 17 residues. The CDR3 reads CASSSGLAGGPYNEQFF. Here the CDR3 DNA reads TGTGCCAGCAGCTCCGGACTAGCGGGAGGACCCTACAATGAGCAGTTCTTC.

This clonotype has ten or more counts. The rearrangement joins TRBV7-9 to TRBJ2-3; D may be TRBD2 (6 bases). The germline V and J ends were trimmed by 4 bases and 3 bases, with 11 bases remaining between them. Germline CDR1 and CDR2: SEHNR and FQNEAQ (reference sequence). CDR3 size: 14 residues. The CDR3 loop is CASSSLLATDTQYF. The CDR3 DNA reads as TGTGCCAGCAGCTCCCTCCTAGCGACAGATACGCAGTATTTT.

This clonotype was counted many times. The chain is built from TRBV12-3 or TRBV12-4 and TRBJ2-7, with TRBD1 matching 11 bases. V shed 6 bases and J 6 bases; nucleotides not matched to a gene: 10. The CDR3 sequence is 15 residues long. The CDR3 nucleotides read TGTGCCAGCAGACTTACCCGGACAGGGGGCTTCGAGCAGTACTTC. This translates into CASRLTRTGGFEQYF.

The rearrangement joins TRBV21-1 to TRBJ2-3; TRBD2, as called in the table, went unchecked against the DNA. TRBV21-1 is deemed a pseudogene. The CDR3 is made up of 20 amino acids. The CDR3 loop is CASSKSTCGTSATSTDTQYF. In nucleotides, the CDR3 is TGTGCCAGCAGCAAATCTACGTGTGGGACTAGCGCGACTAGCACAGATACGCAGTATTTT.

The chain's CDR3 is CASSWHGGTNEKLFF. Here the CDR3 DNA reads TGTGCCAGCAGCTGGCACGGGGGTACTAATGAAAAACTGTTTTTT. This sequence joins TRBV28 and TRBJ1-4; TRBD1 might be the D (5 bases). Trimming took 6 bases from V and 2 from J, leaving 13 bases between them. The CDR3 has 15 residues. Germline CDR1 and CDR2: MDHEN and SYDVKM.

V usage is TRBV20-1 and J usage is TRBJ2-1; 8 bases fit TRBD2. CDR1 and CDR2 (germline): DFQATT, SNEGSKA (reference sequence). The CDR3 spans 14 residues. With V trimmed by 6 bases and J by 2 bases, 6 bases remained unmatched. In DNA form, the CDR3 reads TGCAGTGCGAGAAGCGGGAGAACCTACAATGAGCAGTTCTTC. Translation gives CSARSGRTYNEQFF.

This clonotype was counted ten times or more. The chain is built from TRBV28 and TRBJ2-5; 11 bases agree with TRBD1. The CDR3 is made up of 16 amino acids. After removal of 3 bases from V and 3 bases from J, the junction contained 6 bases not matched to a gene. Per germline, CDR1 MDHEN and CDR2 SYDVKM. CDR3 in amino acids: CASSLDSGQGEETQYF. CDR3 in DNA: TGTGCCAGCAGTTTGGATTCGGGACAGGGGGAAGAGACCCAGTACTTC.

The rearrangement joins TRBV5-1 to TRBJ2-7; 7 bases fit TRBD1. This CDR3 is built from 15 residues. Germline V gene lookup returns CDR1 SGHRS and CDR2 YFSETQ. V gave up 3 bases and J gave up 7 bases; unmatched junction bases: 13. This CDR3 is CASSSVTGLLGEQYF. CDR3 bases: TGCGCCAGCAGCTCAGTGACAGGGCTCCTCGGGGAGCAGTACTTC. Variable domain in full (rest from reference TRBV5-1 and TRBJ2-7): KAGVTQTPRYLIKTRGQQVTLSCSPISGHRSVSWYQQTPGQGLQFLFEYFSETQRNKGNFPGRFSGRQFSNSRSEMNVSTLELGDSALYLCASSSVTGLLGEQYFGPGTRLTVT.

This clonotype came up a few times. J is TRBJ2-7 and V is TRBV7-8; D is unresolved. The CDR3 extends over 13 amino acids. The V end lost 8 bases, the J end lost 4 bases, and 15 bases lay between the germline ends. Germline CDR1 SGHVS, CDR2 FQNEAQ. In DNA, the CDR3 is TGTGCCAGCGTGGGGATAGAAAGTTACGAGCAGTACTTC. Residues: CASVGIESYEQYF.

This clonotype was picked up a small number of times. The chain links TRBV10-3 to TRBJ2-7; D gene ambiguous. V lost 6 bases and J lost 5, with 17 bases in between. The CDR3 runs to 14 residues. Germline-derived CDR1 and CDR2 are ENHRY and SYGVKD. CDR3 sequence reads: CAISGRSEVDEQYF. CDR3 nucleotide sequence: TGTGCCATCAGCGGACGGTCCGAGGTAGACGAGCAGTACTTC.

This clonotype was seen repeatedly, ten times or more. This chain links TRBV12-3 or TRBV12-4 with TRBJ2-3; maybe TRBD1 (5 bases). Deletions cut 4 bases from V and 4 bases from J, with 12 bases between. The CDR3 runs to 14 residues. The CDR3 region has the DNA TGTGCCAGCAGTTCGTCAGGGTCCTCAGATACGCAGTATTTT. This translates into CASSSSGSSDTQYF.

V usage is TRBV5-1 and J usage is TRBJ2-3, with a tentative D call TRBD2 (6 bases). CDR3 length: 15 residues. Germline CDR1 SGHRS, CDR2 YFSETQ. Trimming took off 5 bases at V and 2 bases at J, with 15 bases between the two ends. The CDR3 DNA reads as TGCGCCAGCAGACCCGGGACTTTGAACACAGATACGCAGTATTTT. Residues: CASRPGTLNTDTQYF.

This clonotype was found many times. The chain recombines TRBV4-2 with TRBJ2-5, with TRBD2 identical over 9 bases. The CDR3 spans 17 residues. CDR1 is LGHNA, CDR2 YNFKEQ, per germline. After removal of 1 base from V and 4 bases from J, the junction contained 10 bases not matched to a gene. The CDR3 sequence: CASSQVVAGEPGETQYF. CDR3 nucleotides: TGTGCCAGCAGCCAAGTGGTAGCGGGAGAGCCCGGAGAGACCCAGTACTTC.

This clonotype was seen many times. Written as DNA, the CDR3 is TGTGCCAGCAGTTTAAGCGGGGGGCTCAACGAGCAGTACTTC. Its protein is CASSLSGGLNEQYF. This rearrangement joins TRBV12-3 or TRBV12-4 to TRBJ2-7; 9 positions match TRBD2. CDR3 length: 14 amino acids. J lost 5 bases, V lost 2 bases, and 4 bases had no gene match.

The rearrangement joins TRBV6-1 to TRBJ1-2; D unclear. The length of the CDR3 is 14 residues. CDR1 MNHNS and CDR2 SASEGT come from the germline V gene. V lost 4 bases, J lost 4 bases, and 13 bases lay in between. Here the CDR3 reads CASSVSGVSYGYTF. Written as DNA, the CDR3 is TGTGCCAGCAGTGTCTCCGGGGTTTCCTATGGCTACACCTTC.

This clonotype has a count of ten or more. This chain uses TRBV12-3 or TRBV12-4 with TRBJ2-3; D is unclear. Trimming cost V 5 bases and J 14 bases, with 20 bases left between them. The CDR3 is made up of 13 amino acids. The CDR3 loop reads CASSPRTILTWYF. In DNA form, the CDR3 reads TGTGCCAGCAGTCCTCGGACCATCCTAACATGGTATTTT.

This clonotype came up a few times. J is TRBJ1-1 and V is TRBV20-1, with a weak D call TRBD1 (6 bases). The CDR3 sequence is 12 residues long. Trimming shortened V by 4 bases and J by 5 bases, and 11 bases separated the two germline ends. The germline V gene encodes CDR1 DFQATT and CDR2 SNEGSKA (reference sequence). The CDR3 nucleotides are TGCAGTGCTACCCGGGGGCTTACTGAAGCTTTCTTT. Translating it yields CSATRGLTEAFF.

Ten or more counts support this clonotype. The J gene is TRBJ2-5, the V gene TRBV5-1; a weak D match, TRBD2 (6 bases). Germline lookup yields CDR1 SGHRS and CDR2 YFSETQ. The CDR3 sequence is 12 residues long. V lost 4 bases and J lost 5, with 9 bases in between. This CDR3 reads CASSGGAETQYF. The CDR3 DNA follows: TGCGCCAGCAGCGGAGGGGCGGAGACCCAGTACTTC.

The chain employs TRBV2 and TRBJ2-1; tentative D call: TRBD2 (6 bases). The CDR3 covers 19 residues. V shed 8 bases and J shed 8 bases, with 34 bases lying between them. CDR1 is SNHLY and CDR2 is FYNNEI in the germline V gene. For the CDR3, the DNA is TGTGCCAGCTGTTTAAGCTTCCAGATGGCCGGAGGGTCTCCGGATGAGCAGTTCTTC. Its protein is CASCLSFQMAGGSPDEQFF.

The gene calls are TRBV29-1 and TRBJ2-3; 11 bases are shared with TRBD2. CDR1 and CDR2 from the germline V gene are SQVTM and ANQGSEA. The V segment lost 6 bases and the J segment 6 bases; nucleotides outside the gene matches: 8. This CDR3 contains 14 residues. CDR3 protein: CSVTTSGVGDTQYF. In nucleotides, the CDR3 is TGCAGCGTCACGACTAGCGGGGTGGGGGATACGCAGTATTTT.

V gene TRBV11-2 combines with J gene TRBJ2-5, with D uncertain. The V end lost 1 base, the J end lost 5 bases, and 14 bases lay between the germline ends. The CDR3 is 15 amino acids. Germline assignment: CDR1 SGHAT and CDR2 FQNNGV. The CDR3 loop is CASSLGENLYETQYF. CDR3 in DNA: TGTGCCAGCAGCTTAGGCGAAAACCTGTATGAGACCCAGTACTTC.

The sample holds a few counts of this clonotype. This rearrangement joins TRBV5-1 to TRBJ2-1; perhaps TRBD1 as D (6 bases). The germline CDR1 and CDR2 sequences are SGHRS and YFSETQ. With 0 bases removed from V and 8 bases from J, the gap between germline ends came to 12 bases. This CDR3 comprises 14 residues. CDR3 sequence reads: CASSLDTGSYEQFF. The CDR3 DNA is TGCGCCAGCAGCTTGGACACAGGGAGTTATGAGCAGTTCTTC.

This clonotype occurred a few times. The gene calls are TRBV12-3 or TRBV12-4 and TRBJ2-1; 7 bases match TRBD2. The CDR3 consists of 17 residues. V lost 6 bases, J lost 0 bases, and 11 bases stayed unmatched. DNA of the CDR3: TGTGCCAGCAGACCACTCACTAGCGAAGGCTCCTACAATGAGCAGTTCTTC. Its translation: CASRPLTSEGSYNEQFF.